The present T cell receptor (beta chain) was sequenced within a study of T cell responses to AZD1222 COVID-19 vaccine. Both about-4-week and about-12-week second-dose recipients were combined. Trimming removed 7 bases at V and 6 bases at J, with 13 bases between. Germline V gives CDR1 ENHRY, CDR2 SYGVKD. This CDR3 has 13 residues. TCRdb keeps only in-frame clones here, not all; method: immunoSEQ multiplex PCR. Among about 56,000 clones, 86% were seen once, and the ten largest hold 6.9%. Sequencing used peripheral blood, obtained 28 days after the second AZD1222 dose. The chain uses TRBV10-3 and TRBJ2-1; weak D call: TRBD2 (5 bases). This receptor was taken from an adult who received the AZD1222 COVID-19 vaccine. CDR3 bases: TGTGCCATCACCGCCCTAGAGGGCAATGAGCAGTTCTTC. Its protein is CAITALEGNEQFF.